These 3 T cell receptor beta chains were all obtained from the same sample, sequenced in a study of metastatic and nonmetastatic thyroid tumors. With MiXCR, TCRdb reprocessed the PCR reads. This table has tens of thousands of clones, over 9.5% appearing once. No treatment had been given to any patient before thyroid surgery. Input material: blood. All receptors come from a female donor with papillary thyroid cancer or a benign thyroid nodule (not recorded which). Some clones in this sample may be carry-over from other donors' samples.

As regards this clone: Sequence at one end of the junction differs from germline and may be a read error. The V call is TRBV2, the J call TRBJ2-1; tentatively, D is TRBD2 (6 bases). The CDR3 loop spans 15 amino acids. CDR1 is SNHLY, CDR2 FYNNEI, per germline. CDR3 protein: CASMKGELAVYEEFF. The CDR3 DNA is TGTGCCAGCATGAAGGGAGAACTAGCAGTCTATGAGGAGTTCTTC.

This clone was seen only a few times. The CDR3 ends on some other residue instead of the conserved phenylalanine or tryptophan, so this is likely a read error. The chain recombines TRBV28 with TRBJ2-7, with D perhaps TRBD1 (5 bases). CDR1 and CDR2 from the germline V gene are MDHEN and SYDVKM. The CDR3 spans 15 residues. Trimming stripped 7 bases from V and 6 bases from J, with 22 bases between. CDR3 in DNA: TGTGCCAGCACTCCCAAGGGATGGAAAAGGGGCGAGCAGTACTCC. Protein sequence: CASTPKGWKRGEQYS.

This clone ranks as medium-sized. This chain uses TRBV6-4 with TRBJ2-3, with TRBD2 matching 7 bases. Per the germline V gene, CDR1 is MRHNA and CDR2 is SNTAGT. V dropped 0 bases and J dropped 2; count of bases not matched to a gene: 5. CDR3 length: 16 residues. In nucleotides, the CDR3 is TGTGCCAGCAGTGACTCCGGGAGGCACGACACAGATACGCAGTATTTT. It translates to CASSDSGRHDTDTQYF.